These T cell receptor beta chains were read from a single sample in a study of beta chain features in type 1 diabetes. Only in-frame clones appear in the TCRdb table, and some are missing; sequencing was by immunoSEQ multiplex PCR. The table has approximately 730,000 clones, around an eighth seen once. The material sequenced was naive CD4+ T cells from blood. The receptors here all came from a man younger than 35 with type 1 diabetes. CDR3s include the opening cysteine and the closing phenylalanine or tryptophan. D genes are given only for firm matches. Size tells how often a clone was seen (once, few, many) or the class of an expanded clone, and some rows leave it out.

j_call,v_call,clone_size,d_call,cdr3_nt,cdr3_aa
TRBJ1-4,TRBV7-9,few,-,TGTGCCAGCAGCGACCGGAGGGGAGGAGAAAAACTGTTTTTT,CASSDRRGGEKLFF
TRBJ2-2,TRBV7-3,-,-,TGTGCCAACAGCTCCTCCTCCGGGACTCCGAACACCGGGGAGCTGTTTTTT,CANSSSSGTPNTGELFF
TRBJ2-2,TRBV19,few,-,TGTGCCAGCGGTATTACCGGGACAAATACCGGGGAGCTGTTTTTT,CASGITGTNTGELFF
TRBJ1-1,TRBV9,-,-,TGTGCCACCGAGCGTAGGTCCATGAACACTGAAGCTTTCTTT,CATERRSMNTEAFF
TRBJ2-7,TRBV10-3,few,-,TGTGCCACCAGCAGCCAGGCGAGCTCCTACGAGCAGTACTTC,CATSSQASSYEQYF
TRBJ1-1,TRBV6-5,-,TRBD1,TGTGCCAGCAGTTACGGGACAGGGGGCCCTGAAGCTTTCTTT,CASSYGTGGPEAFF
TRBJ2-5,TRBV19,few,-,TGTGCCAGTAGTGTCGGGCCACAAGAGACCCAGTACTTC,CASSVGPQETQYF
TRBJ1-1,TRBV4-1,few,TRBD1,TGCGCCAGCAGCCAACCCGACAGGGGGAACACTGAAGCTTTCTTT,CASSQPDRGNTEAFF
TRBJ2-2,TRBV11-3,-,-,TGTGCCAGCAGCTTATCGGGGGAGCTGTTTTTT,CASSLSGELFF
TRBJ2-3,TRBV4-2,-,TRBD2,TGTGCCAGCAGCCAAGAACTAGCGGGGGACACAGATACGCAGTATTTT,CASSQELAGDTDTQYF
TRBJ2-7,TRBV5-1,few,-,TGCGCCAGCAGCCCAGATGGAGACCAACCGGGCTACGAGCAGTACTTC,CASSPDGDQPGYEQYF
TRBJ2-7,TRBV19,-,-,TGTGCCAGTAAGGGCGGTTTCGGGGAGCAGTACTTC,CASKGGFGEQYF
TRBJ1-2,TRBV30,-,TRBD1,TGTGCCTGGAGCGCGGGACAGGGGCTTGGCTACACCTTC,CAWSAGQGLGYTF
TRBJ2-5,TRBV5-4,-,-,TGTGCCAGCAGCGCCCCGTCGGGGGCCCAGTACTTC,CASSAPSGAQYF